This T cell receptor beta chain was sequenced during a study of graft-versus-host responses after intestinal transplantation. At the level of the study: Uniformly, recipients were administered anti-thymocyte globulin induction with subsequent tacrolimus and steroids for two to three years.

About this clone itself: Its target is unknown.

Notes on the study in general: High graft-versus-host to host-versus-graft T cell clonal ratios marked allografts of patients with graft-donor macrochimerism. Present in recipient marrow, GvH clones included some that appeared first in ileum or blood. The study associated peak circulating GvH clone levels with early post-transplant HvG declines.

Sequencing used immunoSEQ multiplex PCR; TCRdb keeps in-frame clones, though not all of them. The sample consists of about 40,000 clones, about 89% of them appearing once. The germline CDR1 and CDR2 sequences are SGHRS and YFSETQ. V dropped 0 bases and J dropped 5; count of bases not matched to a gene: 0. The CDR3 is made up of 14 amino acids. The receptor's source is a human patient who received an intestinal transplant, so some T cells may come from the graft donor. The J gene is TRBJ1-5, the V gene TRBV5-1; 9 positions match TRBD1. Specimen: PBMCs, collected approximately 320 days after intestinal transplant. CDR3 loop: CASSLGQGDQPQHF. CDR3 bases: TGCGCCAGCAGCTTGGGACAGGGGGATCAGCCCCAGCATTTT.